This T cell receptor beta chain was sequenced in a study of T cell responses to AZD1222 COVID-19 vaccine. Study conclusions and caveats: None of the repertoires were sampled until the peak T cell response had passed. At baseline, seropositivity was found in only a handful of AZD1222 recipients.

With regard to this clone: Its antigen is unidentified.

The CDR3 is made up of 17 amino acids. V was cut by 11 bases and J by 0 bases, with 24 bases left in between. The germline CDR1 and CDR2 sequences are MDHEN and SYDVKM. Measured with immunoSEQ multiplex PCR; TCRdb has only the in-frame clones, and not every one. This table has approximately 28,000 clones, roughly 90% appearing once. The chain has TRBV28 and TRBJ2-3; the D gene could be TRBD1 or TRBD2 (5 bases each). Specimen: peripheral blood, collected 28 days after the second AZD1222 dose. This receptor was obtained from an adult who received the AZD1222 COVID-19 vaccine. The CDR3 spells CAVPKGTESPSTDTQYF. The CDR3 bases are TGTGCCGTCCCTAAGGGGACCGAATCCCCTAGCACAGATACGCAGTATTTT.